The 32 T cell receptor beta chains in this list originate from one sample, sequenced in a study of shared clonotypes between healthy human individuals. Data came from immunoSEQ multiplex PCR; TCRdb stores just in-frame clones and leaves some out. The sample holds about 600,000 clones; roughly 98% are singletons and the top ten take 0.3%. Selected positively for CCR7 and CD45RO-negative, naive CD8 cells excluded terminally differentiated effector memory CD45RA+ cells. The sample comprised naive CD8+ T cells sorted from blood. These receptors were taken from a man younger than 40 in good health.

The chain carries TRBV7-9 and TRBJ2-2; no definite D call. The ends were cut back, 5 bases at V and 2 bases at J, with 9 bases in the middle. Looked up from germline, CDR1 is SEHNR and CDR2 is FQNEAQ (reference sequence). This CDR3 comprises 14 residues. The CDR3 nucleotides read TGTGCCAGCAGCGCTACAAGTAACACCGGGGAGCTGTTTTTT. Its translation: CASSATSNTGELFF.

The V call is TRBV9, the J call TRBJ2-1; D is uncertain. Germline V gene sequence: CDR1 SGDLS, CDR2 YYNGEE. The CDR3 totals 13 residues. Trimming took off 0 bases at V and 7 bases at J, with 8 bases between the two ends. The DNA for the CDR3 is TGTGCCAGCAGCGTAGCCAGTCAAAATGAGCAGTTCTTC. Encoded protein: CASSVASQNEQFF.

CDR3 protein: CASSQKPGLRNEQFF. DNA for the CDR3: TGTGCCAGCAGCCAAAAGCCGGGACTACGCAATGAGCAGTTCTTC. The rearrangement uses TRBV14 and TRBJ2-1, with 7 bases identical to TRBD2. CDR1 SGHDN and CDR2 FVKESK come from the germline V gene. The trim removed 2 bases at V and 6 bases at J, leaving 7 bases unmatched. CDR3 size: 15 residues.

This clone was seen just once. V and J are TRBV29-1 and TRBJ1-2; no clear D. The CDR3 is made up of 12 amino acids. V lost 0 bases and J lost 8, with 10 bases in between. In germline, CDR1 is SQVTM, CDR2 ANQGSEA. For the CDR3, the DNA is TGCAGCGTTGAAGATTGGGATCTGGGCTACACCTTC. It is translated as CSVEDWDLGYTF.

V gene TRBV19 combines with J gene TRBJ1-5; 7 nucleotides line up with TRBD1. The CDR3 loop spans 15 amino acids. Germline V gives CDR1 LNHDA, CDR2 SQIVND (reference sequence). The ends lost 2 bases at V and 4 bases at J; junction bases unmatched: 5. The CDR3 sequence is CASSIYGQANQPQHF. In DNA form, the CDR3 reads TGTGCCAGTAGTATATATGGACAGGCTAATCAGCCCCAGCATTTT.

This sequence joins TRBV9 and TRBJ2-3; D tentatively reads TRBD1 or TRBD2 (6 bases each). Germline CDR1 is SGDLS and CDR2 is YYNGEE. The ends were cut back, 4 bases at V and 2 bases at J, with 17 bases in the middle. The CDR3 runs to 16 residues. CDR3 in amino acids: CASSPGASESTDTQYF. Written as DNA, the CDR3 is TGTGCCAGCAGCCCGGGGGCTAGCGAGTCCACAGATACGCAGTATTTT.

V gene TRBV9 combines with J gene TRBJ1-2; a weak D match, TRBD1 (5 bases). Germline V gene sequence: CDR1 SGDLS, CDR2 YYNGEE. The CDR3 is 14 residues long. The V and J ends lost 0 bases and 7 bases respectively, with 13 bases between them. DNA for the CDR3: TGTGCCAGCAGCGTAGTTGGGGCGGGGAGTGGCTACACCTTC. Amino acid sequence: CASSVVGAGSGYTF.

The chain joins TRBV7-9 to TRBJ2-7; 15 positions match TRBD2. The V gene end was trimmed by 5 bases and the J gene end by 7 bases; junction bases not matched to a gene: 3. CDR1 SEHNR and CDR2 FQNEAQ come from the germline V gene (reference sequence). CDR3 length equals 14 residues. The CDR3 DNA is TGTGCCAGCAGCAAGGGACTAGCGGGAGGTGAGCAGTACTTC. Protein product: CASSKGLAGGEQYF.

The chain combines TRBV27 with TRBJ2-1; no reliable D call. Germline V gene sequence: CDR1 MNHEY, CDR2 SMNVEV (reference sequence). The CDR3 is 16 amino acids. The V and J ends lost 2 bases and 2 bases respectively, with 13 bases between them. The DNA of the CDR3 is TGTGCCAGCAGTTTAATTTGGTCGGTCGCCTACAATGAGCAGTTCTTC. Translated, it gives CASSLIWSVAYNEQFF.

The chain combines TRBV5-4 with TRBJ2-5; a possible D gene is TRBD1 (5 bases). Germline loops: CDR1 SGHNT, CDR2 YYREEE (reference sequence). The CDR3 extends over 13 amino acids. The V gene lost 10 bases and the J gene lost 0 bases, with 13 bases spanning the gap. In DNA, the CDR3 is TGTGCCGCCTTCGGCAGGGACCAAGAGACCCAGTACTTC. Amino acids: CAAFGRDQETQYF.

The chain is built from TRBV29-1 and TRBJ1-1; 8 bases agree with TRBD1. Per germline, CDR1 SQVTM and CDR2 ANQGSEA. The CDR3 is 12 residues long. The V segment lost 4 bases and the J segment 7 bases; nucleotides outside the gene matches: 5. The chain's CDR3 is CSVVGTGIEAFF. CDR3 sequence (DNA): TGCAGCGTTGTCGGGACAGGCATTGAAGCTTTCTTT.

This rearrangement joins TRBV13 to TRBJ2-1, with 16 bases matching TRBD2. CDR3 size: 19 residues. After removal of 7 bases from V and 6 bases from J, the junction contained 15 bases not matched to a gene. Germline-derived CDR1 and CDR2 are PRHDT and FYEKMQ (reference sequence). The DNA for the CDR3 is TGTGCCAGCAACCACCCCGGGACTAGCGGGAGGGCGTTAAGCAATGAGCAGTTCTTC. Translating it yields CASNHPGTSGRALSNEQFF. The full variable domain, with the rest looked up from reference TRBV13 and TRBJ2-1, is AAGVIQSPRHLIKEKRETATLKCYPIPRHDTVYWYQQGPGQDPQFLISFYEKMQSDKGSIPDRFSAQQFSDYHSELNMSSLELGDSALYFCASNHPGTSGRALSNEQFFGPGTRLTVL.

The chain has TRBV15 and TRBJ1-3; D remains ambiguous. The V gene lost 6 bases and the J gene lost 4 bases, with 13 bases spanning the gap. This CDR3 is 14 amino acids long. CDR1 is LNHNV and CDR2 is YYDKDF in the germline V gene (reference sequence). CDR3 sequence reads: CATSHGDSGNTIYF. The CDR3 DNA reads TGTGCCACCAGTCATGGAGACTCGGGAAACACCATATATTTT.

This rearrangement joins TRBV25-1 to TRBJ2-2; 7 positions agree with TRBD1. The CDR3 extends over 15 amino acids. CDR1 is MGHDK, CDR2 SYGVNS, per germline. V was pared by 1 base and J by 6 bases, with 5 bases of the junction left unmatched. The CDR3 loop reads CASSELGGDPGELFF. Here the CDR3 DNA reads TGTGCCAGCAGTGAATTAGGGGGCGACCCCGGGGAGCTGTTTTTT.

This clone was picked up one time. The chain employs TRBV7-8 and TRBJ2-3, with D possibly TRBD2 on 7 matching bases. The CDR3 is 16 amino acids. V lost 1 base to trimming and J lost 3 bases, with 14 bases between them. Germline V gene sequence: CDR1 SGHVS, CDR2 FQNEAQ. CDR3 in DNA: TGTGCCAGCAGCTTAGGGGGGGGCTTCGGGACAGATACGCAGTATTTT. This translates into CASSLGGGFGTDTQYF.

This chain links TRBV7-8 with TRBJ2-3; D perhaps matches TRBD2 (5 bases). V shed 5 bases and J shed 1 base, with 13 bases lying between them. The germline gives CDR1 SGHVS, CDR2 FQNEAQ. The CDR3 is 15 residues long. CDR3 DNA: TGTGCCAGCAGCCCACGCGGACTGGGCACAGATACGCAGTATTTT. Amino acid sequence: CASSPRGLGTDTQYF.

This clone was detected only once. The genes are TRBV2 and TRBJ1-1, with D possibly being TRBD1 (6 bases). Trimming removed 8 bases at V and 12 bases at J, with 13 bases between. The CDR3 is 10 residues long. Germline lookup yields CDR1 SNHLY and CDR2 FYNNEI. The CDR3 nucleotides read TGTGCCAGCTTAGGGGGTAGCACTTTCTTT. This encodes CASLGGSTFF.

This rearrangement joins TRBV7-2 to TRBJ2-7; a possible D gene is TRBD1 (6 bases). V dropped 1 base and J dropped 3 bases, with 10 bases sitting between them. Per the germline V gene, CDR1 is SGHTA and CDR2 is FQGNSA. This CDR3 region has 14 residues. The CDR3 DNA reads TGTGCCAGCAGCTTAGGACAGGCGCTCTACGAGCAGTACTTC. Amino acids: CASSLGQALYEQYF.

The chain joins TRBV28 to TRBJ2-1; 7 nucleotides line up with TRBD2. This CDR3 has 14 residues. Germline CDR1 and CDR2: MDHEN and SYDVKM. V shed 7 bases, J shed 7 bases, and the junction held 10 bases outside the gene matches. The CDR3 is CASNRETSWNEQFF. The CDR3 DNA is TGTGCCAGCAATCGAGAGACTAGCTGGAATGAGCAGTTCTTC.

As regards this clone: Germline is not matched at one junction end, which may reflect a read error. The CDR3 nucleotides read TGTGCCAGCAGCTCCGTTCGGAGCTACCATGAGCAGTTCTTC. Translated: CASSSVRSYHEQFF. The chain carries TRBV7-2 and TRBJ2-1; D gene unclear. Germline V gives CDR1 SGHTA, CDR2 FQGNSA. The CDR3 covers 14 residues.

The V call is TRBV27, the J call TRBJ2-7; 9 bases are a match to TRBD2. CDR1 and CDR2 (germline): MNHEY, SMNVEV (reference sequence). V trimming: 10 bases; J trimming: 0 bases; junction bases outside the gene matches: 7. The CDR3 contains 14 residues. The CDR3, as DNA: TGTGCCACCTCAAGCGGGAGGTCCTCCTACGAGCAGTACTTC. It encodes CATSSGRSSYEQYF.

V usage is TRBV27 and J usage is TRBJ2-4; possible D gene TRBD2, 6 bases. The CDR3 covers 14 residues. CDR1 MNHEY and CDR2 SMNVEV come from the germline V gene (reference sequence). Trimming left V 5 bases short and J 8 bases short, with 16 bases between. CDR3 nucleotides: TGTGCCAGCAGTCACGGGGGTGCTGCGCACATTCAGTACTTC. This codes for CASSHGGAAHIQYF.

The chain has TRBV15 and TRBJ1-2, with D uncertain. Germline loops: CDR1 LNHNV, CDR2 YYDKDF (reference sequence). Trimming took off 0 bases at V and 7 bases at J, with 6 bases between the two ends. The CDR3 length is 12 residues. The CDR3 DNA reads as TGTGCCACCAGCAGAGAGGATGGTGGCTACACCTTC. It codes for CATSREDGGYTF.

V is TRBV7-9 and J is TRBJ2-1; 8 bases are shared with TRBD2. The CDR3 loop spans 16 amino acids. CDR1 and CDR2 (germline): SEHNR, FQNEAQ (reference sequence). V dropped 7 bases and J dropped 3; count of bases not matched to a gene: 11. This chain's CDR3 is CASTPREGLVYNEQFF. The CDR3 DNA reads TGTGCCAGCACCCCCCGGGAGGGTCTTGTCTACAATGAGCAGTTCTTC.

The rearrangement uses TRBV19 and TRBJ2-1, with a possible D match to TRBD2 (6 bases). The CDR3 is 13 residues long. Germline CDR1 is LNHDA and CDR2 is SQIVND (reference sequence). Trimming removed 11 bases from V and 7 bases from J, with 18 bases in between. Here the CDR3 reads CASNTGSSNEQFF. For the CDR3, the DNA is TGTGCCTCTAACACCGGGAGTTCAAATGAGCAGTTCTTC.

The V gene is TRBV28, the J gene TRBJ2-1, with 13 positions matching TRBD2. From germline, CDR1 is MDHEN and CDR2 SYDVKM. CDR3 size: 15 residues. V dropped 6 bases and J dropped 10; count of bases not matched to a gene: 9. CDR3 coding DNA: TGTGCCAGCAGACCCACTAGCGGGAGGGCGGGAGAGCAGTTCTTC. Protein product: CASRPTSGRAGEQFF.

The rearrangement uses TRBV30 and TRBJ2-2; D gene uncertain. V lost 0 bases, J lost 7 bases, and 9 bases lay in between. CDR1 is GTSNPN, CDR2 SVGIG, per germline (reference sequence). The CDR3 sequence is 13 residues long. The CDR3 DNA reads TGTGCCTGGAGTGTAGGTGTTAGCGGGGAGCTGTTTTTT. It is translated as CAWSVGVSGELFF.

The chain recombines TRBV7-2 with TRBJ2-5; D is unclear. CDR3 size: 15 residues. Germline CDR1 is SGHTA and CDR2 is FQGNSA. Trimming stripped 8 bases from V and 4 bases from J, with 20 bases between. CDR3 nucleotides: TGTGCCAGCTGCCCTTCCCCTAGACCCTCAGAGACCCAGTACTTC. Translated, it gives CASCPSPRPSETQYF.

This rearrangement joins TRBV10-1 to TRBJ2-7, with D unclear. Trimming shortened V by 0 bases and J by 3 bases, and 12 bases separated the two germline ends. This CDR3 has 15 amino acids. Germline V gene data show CDR1 as WNHNN and CDR2 as SYGVQD (reference sequence). CDR3 loop: CASSESTLPYYEQYF. The DNA for the CDR3 is TGCGCCAGCAGTGAGTCGACACTTCCCTACTACGAGCAGTACTTC.

The chain is built from TRBV27 and TRBJ1-1; D is possibly TRBD1 (6 bases). The CDR3 has 16 residues. Germline V CDR1 and CDR2: MNHEY, SMNVEV (reference sequence). V lost 5 bases to trimming and J lost 0 bases, with 16 bases between them. The CDR3 protein is CASSASQGDMNTEAFF. In DNA form, the CDR3 reads TGTGCCAGCAGTGCGTCACAGGGTGACATGAACACTGAAGCTTTCTTT.

J is TRBJ1-3 and V is TRBV29-1; D remains unclear. This CDR3 is built from 13 residues. Germline V gene data show CDR1 as SQVTM and CDR2 as ANQGSEA. V was pared by 3 bases and J by 4 bases, with 10 bases between. The CDR3 nucleotides are TGCAGCGTTGAGACGGTAAACGGAAACACCATATATTTT. Amino acids: CSVETVNGNTIYF.

The chain employs TRBV4-3 and TRBJ2-3, with D maybe TRBD2 (6 bases). The germline V gene encodes CDR1 LGHNA and CDR2 YSLEER. V lost 1 base, J lost 0 bases, and 14 bases lay in between. The CDR3 spans 17 residues. The CDR3 is CASSQGGLASSTDTQYF. In DNA, the CDR3 is TGCGCCAGCAGCCAAGGAGGTCTAGCGTCTAGCACAGATACGCAGTATTTT.